The 9 T cell receptor beta chains below were found in one sample sequenced in a study of tissue T cells after allogeneic stem cell transplantation (dated by TCRdb to between 2021 and 2023). The label giving this sample's time point can be read as: mouse harvest day 14 after allogeneic transplant. Each mouse graft, delivered by tail vein injection, combined 10^6 splenic CD5+ T cells with 10^7 T-cell-depleted bone marrow cells. Libraries were made using the immunoSEQ multiplex PCR assay. This immuneACCESS table, as held by TCRdb, lists in-frame sequences with V and J called but not all clones. Of the missing ones, under half trace to an unresolved V gene in checked studies; the others have no known cause. Here the sample has roughly 5,000 clones; about half occur a single time. The ten largest clones capture roughly 40% of the sample. Sequencing was performed on gut tissue. These receptors were collected from a female BALB/c mouse given C57BL/6 T cells with graft-versus-host disease after an allogeneic hematopoietic cell transplant.

This clone is medium-sized within its sample. Gene names denote mouse genes. The read is 1 residue too short to cover the CDR3 end, so that end is filled in from the germline J gene. The chain uses TRBV13-1 and TRBJ2-7, with TRBD1 matching over 11 bases. Germline CDR1 reads NSHNY; CDR2 reads SYGAGN. The CDR3 length is 13 residues. V shed 3 bases, J shed 7 bases, and the junction held 3 bases outside the gene matches. The covered CDR3 bases are TGTGCCAGCAGTGTGGACAGGGGGCGGGAACAGTAC. Amino acid sequence: CASSVDRGREQY. The complete CDR3 reads CASSVDRGREQYF.

This clone turned up a few times. Mouse gene names apply. The CDR3 is cut off 1 residue early in the read; its end comes from the germline J gene. This chain connects TRBV13-3 to TRBJ2-7, with D possibly matching TRBD1 (6 bases). This CDR3 spans 13 amino acids. The germline V gene encodes CDR1 NNHDY and CDR2 SYVADS. V shed 2 bases and J shed 0 bases, with 6 bases lying between them. Incomplete CDR3 DNA: TGTGCCAGCAGTGAAGGGGGCTCCTATGAACAGTAC. Protein sequence: CASSEGGSYEQY. The full CDR3 protein reads CASSEGGSYEQYF.

On this clone: Gene names and germline refer to mouse. CDR3 amino acids: CASSLNWGPYEQYF. The DNA read from the CDR3 is TGTGCCAGCAGTTTAAACTGGGGGCCCTATGAACAGTAC. The J gene is TRBJ2-7, the V gene TRBV15; 8 bases match TRBD2. Coverage ceases 1 residue before the CDR3 finishes, and the germline J gene fills in the end. The CDR3 spans 14 residues. Germline assignment: CDR1 SGHND and CDR2 FRSKSL. V was clipped by 2 bases and J by 2 bases; unmatched bases: 2.

This clone is classed as medium-sized. Germline and genes: mouse. The read falls 1 residue short of the CDR3 end, and the missing part is taken from the germline J gene. The chain has TRBV26 and TRBJ1-2; possibly TRBD1 for D (5 bases). The CDR3 is 13 amino acids. V lost 4 bases and J 2 bases, leaving 8 bases between the germline ends. CDR1 and CDR2 (germline): KGHPV, FQNQEV (reference sequence). CDR3 amino acids: CASSPRQNSDYTF. CDR3 DNA (partial): TGTGCCAGCAGTCCCCGACAGAACTCCGACTACACC.

Concerning this clone: Gene names denote mouse genes. The read ends 1 residue shy of where the CDR3 ends; the end is completed using the germline J gene. The rearrangement links TRBV3 to TRBJ2-1; D ambiguous. Germline-derived CDR1 and CDR2 are SNHLY and FYNGKV (reference sequence). Trimming shortened V by 1 base and J by 5 bases, and 6 bases separated the two germline ends. The CDR3 consists of 13 residues. The sequenced CDR3 bases are TGTGCCAGCAGCTTAGAGTCAGATGCTGAGCAGTTC. Protein product: CASSLESDAEQF. From start to end, the CDR3 is CASSLESDAEQFF.

Comments on this clone: All gene names here are mouse names. The read falls 1 residue short of the CDR3 end, and the missing part is taken from the germline J gene. The gene calls are TRBV26 and TRBJ1-2; D call uncertain. V lost 6 bases and J 0 bases, leaving 8 bases between the germline ends. Germline V gives CDR1 KGHPV, CDR2 FQNQEV (reference sequence). The CDR3 is 13 amino acids. The sequenced CDR3 bases are TGTGCCAGCAGCCTGACAACAAACTCCGACTACACC. Translating it yields CASSLTTNSDYT. The whole CDR3 is CASSLTTNSDYTF.

A note on this clone: The genes and germline here are from mouse. Read coverage stops 1 residue before the CDR3 terminus; the germline J gene supplies the remainder. V gene TRBV26 combines with J gene TRBJ2-7, with D possibly matching TRBD2 (6 bases). Deletions cut 2 bases from V and 4 bases from J, with 6 bases between. There are 12 residues in the CDR3. Germline CDR1 KGHPV, CDR2 FQNQEV (reference sequence). Partial CDR3 DNA: TGTGCCAGCAGTCTGGGGGGGTATGAACAGTAC. It encodes CASSLGGYEQY. In full, the CDR3 reads CASSLGGYEQYF.

This clone was found a few times. Gene names denote mouse genes. The CDR3 extends 1 residue past the end of the read, so its final part is completed from the germline J gene. The chain carries TRBV3 and TRBJ2-5, with 8 bases that match TRBD2. From germline, CDR1 is SNHLY and CDR2 FYNGKV (reference sequence). V was clipped by 6 bases and J by 2 bases; unmatched bases: 4. CDR3 length equals 14 residues. The CDR3 loop reads CASSRLGIQDTQYF. The sequenced part of the CDR3 DNA is TGTGCCAGCAGTCGACTGGGGATCCAAGACACCCAGTAC.

This clone was counted once. Mouse gene names and germline throughout. Read coverage stops 1 residue before the CDR3 terminus; the germline J gene supplies the remainder. The rearrangement links TRBV13-2 to TRBJ2-2; D is unresolved. The CDR3 is made up of 12 amino acids. V was shortened by 5 bases and J by 5 bases, with 7 bases between the two germline ends. Looked up from germline, CDR1 is NNHNN and CDR2 is SYGAGS (reference sequence). CDR3 DNA, as far as it was read: TGTGCCAGCGGGGGCGGGACCGGGCAGCTCTAC. This encodes CASGGGTGQLY. The whole CDR3 region reads CASGGGTGQLYF.